The 6 T cell receptor beta chains reported below all come from one sample, sequenced in a study of CD8 T cells in ankylosing spondylitis. A single record per CDR3 protein comes from TCRdb applying MiXCR to the 5' RACE reads. Of around 300,000 distinct CDR3 sequences in the sample, 11% were seen once. Material for sequencing was blood, either unsorted or a sorted T cell fraction (not recorded which). The receptor source for this set is a female donor with ankylosing spondylitis or in good health (not recorded which).

This clonotype was recorded at least ten times. The chain employs TRBV5-5 and TRBJ1-5; TRBD1 might be the D (6 bases). The ends were cut back, 4 bases at V and 1 base at J, with 15 bases in the middle. Germline V gene sequence: CDR1 SGHKS, CDR2 YYEKEE (reference sequence). The CDR3 covers 16 residues. The CDR3 loop is CASSPVGGQSNQPQHF. The CDR3 DNA reads TGTGCCAGCAGCCCGGTGGGGGGCCAGAGCAATCAGCCCCAGCATTTT. Together with reference TRBV5-5 and TRBJ1-5, the CDR3 gives the full variable domain: DAGVTQSPTHLIKTRGQQVTLRCSPISGHKSVSWYQQVLGQGPQFIFQYYEKEERGRGNFPDRFSARQFPNYSSELNVNALLLGDSALYLCASSPVGGQSNQPQHFGDGTRLSIL.

This clonotype has ten or more counts. The rearrangement uses TRBV20-1 and TRBJ2-1; 8 bases line up with TRBD2. Germline trimming cut 5 bases from V and 2 bases from J; bases unmatched to any gene: 8. CDR1 and CDR2 from the germline V gene are DFQATT and SNEGSKA (reference sequence). The CDR3 is 15 amino acids. CDR3 DNA sequence: TGCAGTGCTGGTAGTAGCGGGAAAACCTACAATGAGCAGTTCTTC. Amino acid sequence: CSAGSSGKTYNEQFF.

About this clonotype: A read error may account for a junction end that differs from germline. The genes are TRBV5-5 and TRBJ2-2; D is ambiguous. CDR1 is SGHKS, CDR2 YYEKEE, per germline (reference sequence). CDR3 length: 13 residues. The CDR3 DNA reads as TGTGCCAGCGGCTTGGACCCGTCCGGGGAGCTGTTTTTT. Its protein is CASGLDPSGELFF.

This chain connects TRBV3-1 to TRBJ2-1; 12 bases align to TRBD2. Germline V gene data show CDR1 as LGHDT and CDR2 as YNNKEL (reference sequence). J gave up 9 bases and V 10 bases, and 22 bases lay outside the gene matches. The CDR3 runs 18 residues. The CDR3 DNA follows: TGTGCCACCTGCCAAGGGGTGCCTAGCGGGAGGGCCGGAATTGAGCAGTTCTTC. Translated: CATCQGVPSGRAGIEQFF.

This clonotype was detected many times. The chain links TRBV20-1 to TRBJ1-5, with D possibly matching TRBD1 (5 bases). V lost 4 bases, J lost 5 bases, and 21 bases lay in between. Germline CDR1 and CDR2: DFQATT and SNEGSKA (reference sequence). This CDR3 is built from 16 residues. DNA for the CDR3: TGCAGTGCTACCTCCTTGGGGGTTAGGGAATATCAGCCCCAGCATTTT. Residues: CSATSLGVREYQPQHF.

This clonotype was observed at least ten times. This chain links TRBV5-5 with TRBJ1-2; D gene uncertain. Germline V gene sequence: CDR1 SGHKS, CDR2 YYEKEE (reference sequence). Trimming removed 1 base from V and 0 bases from J, with 13 bases in between. This CDR3 contains 16 residues. CDR3 sequence (DNA): TGTGCCAGCAGCTTGCAGGTCAGCGGGGCTAACTATGGCTACACCTTC. Encoded protein: CASSLQVSGANYGYTF.